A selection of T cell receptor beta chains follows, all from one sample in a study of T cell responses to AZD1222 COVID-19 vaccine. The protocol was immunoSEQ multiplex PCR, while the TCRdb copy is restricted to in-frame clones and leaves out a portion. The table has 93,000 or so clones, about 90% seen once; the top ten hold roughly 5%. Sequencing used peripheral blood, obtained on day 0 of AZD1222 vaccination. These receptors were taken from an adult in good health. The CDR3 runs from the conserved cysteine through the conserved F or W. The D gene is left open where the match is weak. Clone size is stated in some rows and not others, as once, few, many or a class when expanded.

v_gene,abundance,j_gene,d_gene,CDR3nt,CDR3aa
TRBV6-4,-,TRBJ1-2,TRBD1,TGTGCCAGCGGGCCGACACCAGGGGGTTTTTATGGCTACACCTTC,CASGPTPGGFYGYTF
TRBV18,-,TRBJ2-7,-,TGTGCCAGCTCGGCCGGGACCGAGGCTAGGGAGCAGTACTTC,CASSAGTEAREQYF
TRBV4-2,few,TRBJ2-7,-,TGTGCCAGCAGCCAAGTTTGGACAGATTCCTACGAGCAGTACTTC,CASSQVWTDSYEQYF
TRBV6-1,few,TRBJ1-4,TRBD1,TGTGCCAGCAGTGAAGGACAGGGGGGGGAAAAACTGTTTTTT,CASSEGQGGEKLFF
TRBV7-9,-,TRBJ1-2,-,TGTGCCAGCAGCTCCGCTGGGGCGACCACTTATGGCTACACCTTC,CASSSAGATTYGYTF
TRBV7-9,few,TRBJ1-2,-,TGTGCCAGCAGCTTCGGCAGGGCAAACTATGGCTACACCTTC,CASSFGRANYGYTF
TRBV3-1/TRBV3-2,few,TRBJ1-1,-,TGTGCCAGCAGCCTGAGATGGGACACTGAAGCTTTCTTT,CASSLRWDTEAFF
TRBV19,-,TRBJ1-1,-,TGTGCCAGTAGTATAACCGGACGGACAGCCAGAGAAGCTTTCTTT,CASSITGRTAREAFF
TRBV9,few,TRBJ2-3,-,TGTGCCAGCAGCGTAGGAGATACGCAGTATTTT,CASSVGDTQYF
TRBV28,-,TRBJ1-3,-,TGTGCCAGCAGTTTAGGTTTCGGTAATACGGGAAACACCATATATTTT,CASSLGFGNTGNTIYF
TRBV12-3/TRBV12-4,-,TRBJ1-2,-,TGTGCCAGCAGTCTGGGGGGGGTTGTTGGCTACACCTTC,CASSLGGVVGYTF
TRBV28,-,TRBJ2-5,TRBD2,TGTGCCAGCAGTTTATTCCCCGCGACTAGCGGGGACCAAGAGACCCAGTACTTC,CASSLFPATSGDQETQYF
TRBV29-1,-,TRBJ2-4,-,TGCAGCGTAGAACTTAACAGGGCTCCAGCCCCCTCGTTGGCCAAAAACATTCAGTACTTC,CSVELNRAPAPSLAKNIQYF
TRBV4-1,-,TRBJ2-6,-,TGCGCCAGCAGCCAAGATATCGGGACAACCTACGGGGACGTCCTGACTTTC,CASSQDIGTTYGDVLTF
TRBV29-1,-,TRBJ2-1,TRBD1,TGCAGCGTGACCGGGACAGTATACAATGAGCAGTTCTTC,CSVTGTVYNEQFF
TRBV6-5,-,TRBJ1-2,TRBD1,TGTGCCGAAGGGACAGGGGGCGATGGCTACACCTTC,CAEGTGGDGYTF
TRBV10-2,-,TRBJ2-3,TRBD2,TGCGCCAGCAGTGTTAGCGGGGGGGTCGCAGATACGCAGTATTTT,CASSVSGGVADTQYF
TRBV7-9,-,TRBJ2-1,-,TGTGCCAGCAGCTCATCCGGGTCCGAGGGCTATGAGCAGTTCTTC,CASSSSGSEGYEQFF